This entry lists 30 T cell receptor beta chains sequenced from one sample in a study of T cells in Graves' hyperthyroidism and ophthalmopathy. From RNA transcripts, TCR beta CDR3 regions were amplified. When the TCR CDR3 underwent first-round RT-PCR, the HTBI primer set was used. MiXCR, run by TCRdb on the multiplex PCR reads, gives a single entry per CDR3 protein. The data show approximately 590,000 distinct CDR3 sequences, 40% to 55% seen once. Sequenced sample: peripheral blood or thyroid tissue (not recorded which). Receptors originate from a woman aged 18-30 years with Graves' hyperthyroidism.

The chain joins TRBV2 to TRBJ1-4, with 10 bases identical to TRBD1. CDR3 length: 15 amino acids. Germline CDR1 SNHLY, CDR2 FYNNEI. V lost 6 bases, J lost 7 bases, and 8 bases stayed unmatched. CDR3 coding DNA: TGTGCCAGCAGGCGTGACAGGGGGCAGATTGAAAAACTGTTTTTT. This encodes CASRRDRGQIEKLFF.

This clonotype showed up many times. The chain has TRBV7-6 and TRBJ2-5; no clear D. The V gene's germline CDR1 is SGHVS and CDR2 FNYEAQ. Trimming took 1 base from V and 4 from J, leaving 10 bases between them. The CDR3 covers 14 residues. DNA for the CDR3: TGTGCCAGCAGCTTAGGGCAGGCAAGAGAGACCCAGTACTTC. Its protein is CASSLGQARETQYF.

This clonotype was recorded once. The junction departs from the called germline gene at one end, perhaps through a read error. The CDR3, as DNA: TGTGCCACCAGTGATACCGGGACGGGGCAAGAGACCCAGTACTTC. This translates into CATSDTGTGQETQYF. The J gene is TRBJ2-5, the V gene TRBV10-3; D may correspond to TRBD1 or TRBD2 (5 bases each). From germline, CDR1 is ENHRY and CDR2 SYGVKD. The CDR3 extends over 15 amino acids.

This clonotype was found a few times. V and J are TRBV7-9 and TRBJ1-1; 7 positions agree with TRBD1. V lost 5 bases and J lost 8; bases outside the gene matches: 5. Germline lookup yields CDR1 SEHNR and CDR2 FQNEAQ (reference sequence). The CDR3 has 12 residues. In DNA form, the CDR3 reads TGTGCCAGCAGCATCCGGGACAGCGAAGCTTTCTTT. It specifies CASSIRDSEAFF.

This clonotype was detected many times. A clone one base away is much larger, so this may be a read error. The chain joins TRBV7-9 to TRBJ2-7; unclear D gene. Per germline, CDR1 SEHNR and CDR2 FQNEAQ (reference sequence). Trimming removed 3 bases from V and 3 bases from J, with 6 bases in between. CDR3 length equals 12 residues. CDR3 region: CASSLGYYEQYF. The CDR3 DNA sequence: TGTGCCAGCAGCTTGGGCTACTACGAGCAGTACTTC.

About this clonotype itself: A much larger clone differs by one base, so this may be a read error. CDR3 in DNA: TGCAGCGCTGGGACAGGGGAAGACCATGGCTACACCTTC. Its protein product is CSAGTGEDHGYTF. The genes are TRBV29-1 and TRBJ1-2; 10 nucleotides line up with TRBD1. Germline V lookup: CDR1 SQVTM, CDR2 ANQGSEA. This CDR3 is 13 amino acids long. V lost 7 bases and J lost 6; bases outside the gene matches: 8.

This clonotype was seen more than once but under ten times. This rearrangement joins TRBV20-1 to TRBJ2-7; 7 bases align to TRBD2. J was trimmed by 4 bases and V by 6 bases; bases with no gene match: 9. The germline V gene has CDR1 DFQATT and CDR2 SNEGSKA (reference sequence). The CDR3 has 13 residues. The CDR3 nucleotides read TGCAGTGCCTCGATAGCGGGTGGGTACGAGCAGTACTTC. Protein sequence: CSASIAGGYEQYF.

This clonotype has more than one count but fewer than ten. The chain links TRBV20-1 to TRBJ1-6, with D hard to call. Trimming left V 3 bases short and J 5 bases short, with 11 bases between. The germline V gene encodes CDR1 DFQATT and CDR2 SNEGSKA (reference sequence). This CDR3 is 14 amino acids long. The CDR3 sequence: CSARADFNNSPLHF. Written as DNA, the CDR3 is TGCAGTGCTAGGGCGGATTTTAATAATTCACCCCTCCACTTT.

The chain has TRBV19 and TRBJ2-2; D gene unclear. The CDR3 covers 10 residues. Germline V lookup: CDR1 LNHDA, CDR2 SQIVND (reference sequence). V lost 7 bases to trimming and J lost 8 bases, with 5 bases between them. CDR3 sequence: CASTPGELFF. The CDR3 nucleotides are TGTGCCAGTACCCCAGGGGAGCTGTTTTTT. Complete variable domain (other parts from reference TRBV19 and TRBJ2-2): DGGITQSPKYLFRKEGQNVTLSCEQNLNHDAMYWYRQDPGQGLRLIYYSQIVNDFQKGDIAEGYSVSREKKESFPLTVTSAQKNPTAFYLCASTPGELFFGEGSRLTVL.

The chain recombines TRBV4-3 with TRBJ2-7; D is possibly TRBD2 (6 bases). Trimming left V 1 base short and J 2 bases short, with 15 bases between. There are 16 residues in the CDR3. Germline V gene sequence: CDR1 LGHNA, CDR2 YSLEER. CDR3 in amino acids: CASSQVLAQRAYEQYF. The DNA for the CDR3 is TGCGCCAGCAGCCAAGTTCTAGCGCAAAGAGCCTACGAGCAGTACTTC.

The CDR3, as DNA: TGCGCCAGCAGCTTTGGGCCCTTCTCCATGAACACTGAAGCTTTCTTT. It encodes CASSFGPFSMNTEAFF. The V gene is TRBV5-1, the J gene TRBJ1-1, with D hard to call. Trimming removed 2 bases at V and 0 bases at J, with 14 bases between. Germline V gene data show CDR1 as SGHRS and CDR2 as YFSETQ. The CDR3 consists of 16 residues.

This clonotype was recorded at least ten times. This chain connects TRBV7-3 to TRBJ2-2; D not certain. V was trimmed by 5 bases and J by 2 bases, leaving 15 bases between them. The CDR3 loop spans 16 amino acids. Germline V gene sequence: CDR1 SGHTA, CDR2 FQGTGA. The CDR3 DNA sequence: TGTGCCAGCAGCCGAATCGGCAGGAGCAACACCGGGGAGCTGTTTTTT. Translated: CASSRIGRSNTGELFF. Full variable domain (rest looked up from reference TRBV7-3 and TRBJ2-2): GAGVSQTPSNKVTEKGKYVELRCDPISGHTALYWYRQSLGQGPEFLIYFQGTGAADDSGLPNDRFFAVRPEGSVSTLKIQRTERGDSAVYLCASSRIGRSNTGELFFGEGSRLTVL.

This clonotype was counted between two and nine times. Given a much more abundant clone one base away, this may be a read error. This rearrangement joins TRBV29-1 to TRBJ1-1; the D gene is possibly TRBD1 (5 bases). V dropped 5 bases and J dropped 4 bases, with 14 bases sitting between them. The CDR3 length is 13 residues. CDR1 and CDR2 (germline): SQVTM, ANQGSEA. CDR3 coding DNA: TGCAGCGTTTCCGGGACGGCGAGCACTGAAGCTTTCTTT. Translating it yields CSVSGTASTEAFF.

The genes are TRBV10-3 and TRBJ1-6; 9 positions match TRBD1. The V and J ends lost 10 bases and 7 bases, in that order; junction bases with no gene match: 11. Looked up from germline, CDR1 is ENHRY and CDR2 is SYGVKD. This CDR3 comprises 15 residues. The CDR3 reads CASKQGAWANSPLHF. CDR3 sequence (DNA): TGTGCCAGCAAACAGGGGGCGTGGGCAAATTCACCCCTCCACTTT.

This rearrangement joins TRBV19 to TRBJ1-1; TRBD1 agrees at 8 bases. V was pared by 3 bases and J by 6 bases, with 12 bases of the junction left unmatched. There are 16 residues in the CDR3. CDR1 is LNHDA and CDR2 is SQIVND in the germline V gene (reference sequence). The CDR3 protein is CASSMPKDRVVAEAFF. CDR3 bases: TGTGCCAGTAGTATGCCAAAGGACAGGGTAGTTGCTGAAGCTTTCTTT. Full variable domain (rest looked up from reference TRBV19 and TRBJ1-1): DGGITQSPKYLFRKEGQNVTLSCEQNLNHDAMYWYRQDPGQGLRLIYYSQIVNDFQKGDIAEGYSVSREKKESFPLTVTSAQKNPTAFYLCASSMPKDRVVAEAFFGQGTRLTVV.

J is TRBJ2-5 and V is TRBV29-1; tentative D call: TRBD2 (6 bases). The end of the DNA aligns better with TRBJ2-1, so the J call may be wrong. The CDR3 length is 11 residues. Germline CDR1 is SQVTM and CDR2 is ANQGSEA. The DNA for the CDR3 is TGCAGCGTCCCGACTAGTATTGAGCAGTTCTTC. This gives the protein CSVPTSIEQFF.

On this clonotype: The germline gene is not matched at one end of the junction; a read error may be the cause. The chain uses TRBV10-3 and TRBJ1-1; D not resolved. The V gene's germline CDR1 is ENHRY and CDR2 SYGVKD. CDR3 size: 14 residues. The CDR3 loop is CASSYEGSLTEAFF. In DNA form, the CDR3 reads TGTGCCAGCAGTTACGAGGGCAGTTTGACTGAAGCTTTCTTT.

This clonotype was observed many times. The V call is TRBV10-3, the J call TRBJ2-7, with D perhaps TRBD2 (5 bases). Germline V gene data show CDR1 as ENHRY and CDR2 as SYGVKD. V lost 3 bases, J lost 0 bases, and 9 bases lay in between. CDR3 size: 14 residues. The CDR3 region has the DNA TGTGCCATCAGTGACTCTGAGGGCTCCTACGAGCAGTACTTC. Its protein is CAISDSEGSYEQYF.

In this sample, this clonotype turned up once. The chain uses TRBV2 and TRBJ1-2; unclear D gene. Germline CDR1 reads SNHLY; CDR2 reads FYNNEI. The CDR3 covers 14 residues. Trimming took 0 bases from V and 5 from J, leaving 10 bases between them. The CDR3, as DNA: TGTGCCAGCAGTGAAGCGCCGGTAGGGTATGGCTACACCTTC. Translation: CASSEAPVGYGYTF.

This chain joins TRBV25-1 and TRBJ1-2; D is uncertain. This CDR3 is built from 14 residues. Germline values: CDR1 MGHDK, CDR2 SYGVNS. CDR3 DNA: TGTGCTAGAGATCCCCATGAGCCACACGATGGCTACACCTTC. Protein: CARDPHEPHDGYTF.

The chain employs TRBV29-1 and TRBJ2-3; tentative D call: TRBD1 (6 bases). Trimming stripped 4 bases from V and 0 bases from J, with 17 bases between. The CDR3 contains 16 residues. Germline V lookup: CDR1 SQVTM, CDR2 ANQGSEA. CDR3 nucleotide sequence: TGCAGCGTTGGTCGCCAGGGGTGGGTTAGCACAGATACGCAGTATTTT. Translated: CSVGRQGWVSTDTQYF.

This clonotype was seen ten or more times. The rearrangement joins TRBV20-1 to TRBJ1-5; D call uncertain. The CDR3 extends over 12 amino acids. The germline V gene has CDR1 DFQATT and CDR2 SNEGSKA (reference sequence). The V and J ends lost 6 bases and 7 bases respectively, with 13 bases between them. As DNA, the CDR3 is TGCAGTGCAGGGCGAGGGTCACAGCCCCAGCATTTT. It encodes CSAGRGSQPQHF.

This clonotype occurred many times. V is TRBV12-3 or TRBV12-4 and J is TRBJ1-1; the D is unclear. The CDR3 covers 12 residues. V was shortened by 3 bases and J by 5 bases, with 7 bases between the two germline ends. CDR3 in DNA: TGTGCCAGCAGTTTCCGGGGTACTGAAGCTTTCTTT. Its protein is CASSFRGTEAFF.

The chain couples TRBV9 to TRBJ1-1; no reliable D call. Trimming left V 10 bases short and J 0 bases short, with 10 bases between. The germline CDR1 and CDR2 sequences are SGDLS and YYNGEE. There are 12 residues in the CDR3. The CDR3 protein is CAWRALNTEAFF. CDR3 sequence (DNA): TGTGCCTGGAGGGCCCTGAACACTGAAGCTTTCTTT.

This clonotype showed up just a few times. This chain links TRBV20-1 with TRBJ2-7, with D perhaps matching TRBD1 (5 bases). This CDR3 is 15 amino acids long. CDR1 DFQATT and CDR2 SNEGSKA come from the germline V gene (reference sequence). With 4 bases removed from V and 0 bases from J, the gap between germline ends came to 16 bases. The CDR3 nucleotides are TGCAGTGCTACGCTTACAGGCCTAAGCTCCTACGAGCAGTACTTC. Its protein product is CSATLTGLSSYEQYF.

This clonotype came up once. This chain links TRBV6-5 with TRBJ1-3, with D maybe TRBD1 (5 bases). This CDR3 is 16 amino acids long. Germline assignment: CDR1 MNHEY and CDR2 SVGAGI. The V end was cut by 10 bases, the J end by 0 bases, with 19 bases between. CDR3 sequence: CAISPSSGTSGNTIYF. CDR3 nucleotide sequence: TGTGCCATCAGCCCCTCTAGCGGGACCTCTGGAAACACCATATATTTT.

This clonotype has a count of ten or more. The V call is TRBV2, the J call TRBJ1-2; no reliable D call. Per germline, CDR1 SNHLY and CDR2 FYNNEI. V lost 7 bases to trimming and J lost 10 bases, with 10 bases between them. The CDR3 extends over 10 amino acids. The CDR3 region is CASTGMDYTF. CDR3 sequence (DNA): TGTGCCAGCACCGGGATGGACTACACCTTC.

This clonotype came up once. This chain connects TRBV11-2 to TRBJ2-7; 9 bases map to TRBD2. With V trimmed by 5 bases and J by 2 bases, 7 bases remained unmatched. Germline CDR1 is SGHAT and CDR2 is FQNNGV. This CDR3 contains 15 residues. The CDR3 DNA reads as TGTGCCAGCAGCGACCCCGGGACTAGCACCTACGAGCAGTACTTC. This codes for CASSDPGTSTYEQYF.

This clonotype was seen only a few times. V gene TRBV27 combines with J gene TRBJ2-2, with unresolved D. Per the germline V gene, CDR1 is MNHEY and CDR2 is SMNVEV (reference sequence). The CDR3 runs to 11 residues. The V end was cut by 7 bases, the J end by 7 bases, with 7 bases between. The CDR3 reads CASTTDGELFF. The CDR3 nucleotides read TGTGCCAGCACTACGGACGGGGAGCTGTTTTTT.

This clonotype was counted ten times or more. The chain uses TRBV10-3 and TRBJ1-1; a weak D match, TRBD1 (6 bases). The CDR3 runs to 12 residues. Trimming removed 10 bases from V and 1 base from J, with 10 bases in between. CDR1 and CDR2 from the germline V gene are ENHRY and SYGVKD. CDR3 coding DNA: TGTGCCAACGGACAGACGAACACTGAAGCTTTCTTT. It translates to CANGQTNTEAFF.